These 26 T cell receptor beta chains originate from one sample sequenced in a study of molecular identifiers for immune sequencing clone quantification. MiXCR, run by TCRdb on the PCR reads, gives a single entry per CDR3 protein. The sample contains about 320,000 distinct CDR3 sequences, about a fifth of which appear only once. Sequencing used naive CD8+ T cells from blood, with Jurkat cell RNA spiked in. As to subset: FACS-sorted CD8+CD4-CCR7+CD45RA+ naive T cells. The source of these receptors is a human donor in good health. Some libraries in this study had Jurkat cell RNA spiked in.

This rearrangement joins TRBV3-1 to TRBJ2-7; D is unresolved. Germline CDR1 LGHDT, CDR2 YNNKEL (reference sequence). Trimming pared 0 bases from V and 8 bases from J, leaving 17 bases between. This CDR3 contains 15 residues. CDR3 DNA sequence: TGTGCCAGCAGCCAAGAGGCAGCAAAAGATTACAAGCAGTACTTC. Its translation: CASSQEAAKDYKQYF.

This clonotype was detected ten times or more. DNA for the CDR3: TGTGCCAGCAGTCCCTATTGGCGGGAACGTGGCGAGCAGTACTTC. Translating it yields CASSPYWRERGEQYF. The chain uses TRBV6-4 and TRBJ2-7, with D tentatively TRBD2 (6 bases). The V gene lost 5 bases and the J gene lost 6 bases, with 20 bases spanning the gap. The CDR3 covers 15 residues. Looked up from germline, CDR1 is MRHNA and CDR2 is SNTAGT.

The sample holds many counts of this clonotype. The chain uses TRBV27 and TRBJ1-1, with a weak D call TRBD1 (5 bases). The CDR3 contains 12 residues. Germline CDR1 reads MNHEY; CDR2 reads SMNVEV (reference sequence). V was clipped by 5 bases and J by 11 bases, with 15 bases between them. The CDR3 spells CASSPPGPWAFF. DNA for the CDR3: TGTGCCAGCAGTCCCCCGGGACCGTGGGCTTTCTTT.

The rearrangement links TRBV21-1 to TRBJ1-1. TRBV21-1 counts as a pseudogene. This CDR3 comprises 13 residues. The DNA for the CDR3 is TGTGCCAGCAGCAAGGGTCCAAGAATAGAAGCTTTCTTT. Encoded protein: CASSKGPRIEAFF.

This clonotype has a count of ten or more. The chain links TRBV18 to TRBJ2-5; D might be TRBD1 (6 bases). Trimming took 4 bases from V and 5 from J, leaving 17 bases between them. CDR1 and CDR2 from the germline V gene are KGHSH and LQKENI. This CDR3 is 15 amino acids long. The CDR3 DNA sequence: TGTGCCAGCTCACTAGGGGACATGCCGCCGGAGACCCAGTACTTC. Residues: CASSLGDMPPETQYF.

This clonotype has a count of ten or more. The chain recombines TRBV27 with TRBJ2-5, with 7 bases identical to TRBD1. V lost 6 bases to trimming and J lost 2 bases; unmatched junction nucleotides: 9. The CDR3 sequence is 15 residues long. Germline CDR1 is MNHEY and CDR2 is SMNVEV (reference sequence). The CDR3 DNA reads as TGTGCCAGCAGACTACAGGGGTACCCACAAGAGACCCAGTACTTC. It is translated as CASRLQGYPQETQYF.

The DNA of the CDR3 is TGTGCCAGCAGTGAAGCGCTTCAGGGCGTAGACTACGAGCAGTACTTC. It yields the protein CASSEALQGVDYEQYF. The chain links TRBV6-1 to TRBJ2-7; D may be TRBD1 (5 bases). The CDR3 contains 16 residues. CDR1 is MNHNS, CDR2 SASEGT, per germline. The V end was cut by 0 bases, the J end by 3 bases, with 15 bases between.

This chain uses TRBV4-3 with TRBJ1-3, with TRBD1 identical over 9 bases. V lost 0 bases to trimming and J lost 3 bases; unmatched junction nucleotides: 6. Germline lookup yields CDR1 LGHNA and CDR2 YSLEER. The CDR3 covers 17 residues. CDR3 sequence: CASSQEAGQGFGNTIYF. In DNA form, the CDR3 reads TGCGCCAGCAGCCAAGAAGCCGGACAGGGGTTTGGAAACACCATATATTTT.

This clonotype was recorded many times. The rearrangement links TRBV7-9 to TRBJ2-3; 8 nucleotides align to TRBD1. Germline loops: CDR1 SEHNR, CDR2 FQNEAQ (reference sequence). The V segment lost 3 bases and the J segment 3 bases; nucleotides outside the gene matches: 11. The CDR3 has 17 residues. CDR3 DNA: TGTGCCAGCAGCTTGTTGACAGGGGATGAATCAACAGATACGCAGTATTTT. Translated, it gives CASSLLTGDESTDTQYF.

This clonotype was detected ten times or more. The chain recombines TRBV5-4 with TRBJ2-7; 7 bases line up with TRBD1. This CDR3 has 14 amino acids. The trim removed 1 base at V and 5 bases at J, leaving 6 bases unmatched. Germline loops: CDR1 SGHNT, CDR2 YYREEE (reference sequence). Here the CDR3 reads CASSLPDRVHEQYF. CDR3 DNA: TGTGCCAGCAGCTTGCCTGACAGGGTCCACGAGCAGTACTTC. Full variable domain (remainder filled in from reference TRBV5-4 and TRBJ2-7): ETGVTQSPTHLIKTRGQQVTLRCSSQSGHNTVSWYQQALGQGPQFIFQYYREEENGRGNFPPRFSGLQFPNYSSELNVNALELDDSALYLCASSLPDRVHEQYFGPGTRLTVT.

This clonotype was observed at least ten times. DNA for the CDR3: TGTGCCAGCAGCCAAGACAGCGTGACCCAGTACTTC. It translates to CASSQDSVTQYF. V and J are TRBV3-1 and TRBJ2-5; D remains unclear. The CDR3 totals 12 residues. Between the trimmed V and J ends, which lost 0 bases and 7 bases, there was a span of 6 bases. Germline V gene sequence: CDR1 LGHDT, CDR2 YNNKEL (reference sequence).

This clonotype was detected ten times or more. J is TRBJ1-2 and V is TRBV28; unclear D gene. Trimming left V 3 bases short and J 0 bases short, with 8 bases between. The germline V gene has CDR1 MDHEN and CDR2 SYDVKM. The CDR3 spans 14 residues. The CDR3 reads CASSFHKANYGYTF. The CDR3 DNA reads as TGTGCCAGCAGTTTCCACAAGGCTAACTATGGCTACACCTTC.

The rearrangement links TRBV12-3 or TRBV12-4 to TRBJ1-1; D possibly corresponds to TRBD1 (5 bases). The CDR3 covers 13 residues. The V end was cut by 10 bases, the J end by 1 base, with 13 bases between. CDR3 region: CATFLRGNTEAFF. The CDR3 region has the DNA TGTGCCACCTTTTTAAGGGGGAACACTGAAGCTTTCTTT.

Of note for this clonotype: A read error may be the cause here, since a much bigger clone is one base away. The conserved closing phenylalanine or tryptophan is absent in this CDR3, likely reflecting a read error. The rearrangement uses TRBV12-3 or TRBV12-4 and TRBJ1-3, with D hard to call. The CDR3 length is 10 residues. V shed 8 bases and J shed 9 bases, with 8 bases lying between them. CDR3 residues: CASGEGTIYC. Written as DNA, the CDR3 is TGTGCCAGCGGTGAAGGCACCATATATTGT.

This clonotype has ten or more counts. The chain combines TRBV4-1 with TRBJ2-5; D assignment may be TRBD1 or TRBD2 (5 bases each). The CDR3 spans 15 residues. The V end was cut by 3 bases, the J end by 1 base, with 12 bases between. CDR1 and CDR2 (germline): MGHRA, YSYEKL. The CDR3 is CASSQGPGLQETQYF. In DNA form, the CDR3 reads TGCGCCAGCAGCCAGGGGCCCGGACTCCAAGAGACCCAGTACTTC.

Ten or more counts support this clonotype. V and J are TRBV5-1 and TRBJ2-7, with D maybe TRBD1 (6 bases). The CDR3 sequence is 13 residues long. The V gene's germline CDR1 is SGHRS and CDR2 YFSETQ. The V end was cut by 0 bases, the J end by 2 bases, with 6 bases between. Written as DNA, the CDR3 is TGCGCCAGCAGCTTGGGGGACACCTACGAGCAGTACTTC. This gives the protein CASSLGDTYEQYF.

This clonotype was seen only a few times. Relative to the germline gene, one junction end is altered; a read error may explain this. The V gene is TRBV6-6, the J gene TRBJ2-4; maybe TRBD1 (5 bases). CDR3 length: 14 amino acids. Per the germline V gene, CDR1 is MNHNY and CDR2 is SVGAGI (reference sequence). This CDR3 is CASGYAGQKNIQYF. The CDR3 DNA sequence: TGTGCCAGCGGTTACGCCGGACAAAAAAACATTCAGTACTTC.

This clonotype was counted at least ten times. The chain uses TRBV28 and TRBJ2-5; the D call may be TRBD1 or TRBD2 (6 bases each). With 3 bases removed from V and 5 bases from J, the gap between germline ends came to 13 bases. Germline loops: CDR1 MDHEN, CDR2 SYDVKM. The CDR3 spans 14 residues. CDR3 sequence (DNA): TGTGCCAGCAGTTTGGGGGGCGTTGGGGAGACCCAGTACTTC. It codes for CASSLGGVGETQYF.

The chain combines TRBV30 with TRBJ2-5; tentatively, D is TRBD1 (6 bases). Looked up from germline, CDR1 is GTSNPN and CDR2 is SVGIG (reference sequence). Trimming removed 2 bases from V and 2 bases from J, with 15 bases in between. The CDR3 contains 15 residues. CDR3 in DNA: TGTGCCTGGAGTCCCTCCTGGACAGCACAAGAGACCCAGTACTTC. Protein product: CAWSPSWTAQETQYF.

The chain uses TRBV2 and TRBJ1-1, with 7 bases identical to TRBD1. J was trimmed by 8 bases and V by 5 bases; bases with no gene match: 14. Germline loops: CDR1 SNHLY, CDR2 FYNNEI. This CDR3 has 15 amino acids. This CDR3 reads CASSRRDSGGAEAFF. The CDR3, as DNA: TGTGCCAGCAGTCGCCGGGACAGCGGAGGCGCCGAAGCTTTCTTT.

V is TRBV4-3 and J is TRBJ2-7, with D possibly being TRBD1 (6 bases). The CDR3 length is 14 residues. The germline V and J ends were trimmed by 0 bases and 3 bases, with 9 bases remaining between them. In germline, CDR1 is LGHNA, CDR2 YSLEER. In DNA, the CDR3 is TGCGCCAGCAGCCAAGATCAGGGGAGCTACGAGCAGTACTTC. Amino acids: CASSQDQGSYEQYF.

This rearrangement joins TRBV3-1 to TRBJ1-2, with unresolved D. Trimming shortened V by 2 bases and J by 8 bases, and 9 bases separated the two germline ends. Germline V CDR1 and CDR2: LGHDT, YNNKEL (reference sequence). This CDR3 comprises 12 residues. The CDR3 sequence: CASSQMSWGYTF. The CDR3 DNA sequence: TGTGCCAGCAGCCAAATGAGTTGGGGCTACACCTTC. Supplemented by reference TRBV3-1 and TRBJ1-2, the full variable domain reads DTAVSQTPKYLVTQMGNDKSIKCEQNLGHDTMYWYKQDSKKFLKIMFSYNNKELIINETVPNRFSPKSPDKAHLNLHINSLELGDSAVYFCASSQMSWGYTFGSGTRLTVV.

The table lists this clonotype with many counts. The chain carries TRBV9 and TRBJ2-3; no definite D call. The CDR3 is made up of 14 amino acids. CDR1 and CDR2 (germline): SGDLS, YYNGEE. Trimming cost V 1 base and J 0 bases, with 6 bases left between them. CDR3 in amino acids: CASSVLGSTDTQYF. As DNA, the CDR3 is TGTGCCAGCAGCGTACTGGGAAGCACAGATACGCAGTATTTT.

The chain links TRBV7-9 to TRBJ2-7, with 8 bases lining up with TRBD1. Germline V gives CDR1 SEHNR, CDR2 FQNEAQ (reference sequence). V shed 4 bases and J 6 bases; nucleotides not matched to a gene: 11. The CDR3 has 15 amino acids. CDR3 sequence (DNA): TGTGCCAGCAGCTCTCGAGGGACAGGTTTCTCCGAGCAGTACTTC. Its translation is CASSSRGTGFSEQYF.

The J gene is TRBJ2-2, the V gene TRBV12-3 or TRBV12-4; perhaps TRBD2 as D (6 bases). The CDR3 runs to 16 residues. The V end lost 6 bases, the J end lost 7 bases, and 21 bases lay between the germline ends. CDR3 protein: CASSPGTGESYGELFF. The CDR3 DNA reads as TGTGCCAGCAGCCCCGGGACTGGCGAGAGTTACGGGGAGCTGTTTTTT.

Ten or more counts support this clonotype. DNA for the CDR3: TGTGCCAGCAGTTACGCCAGTTACAATCAGCCCCAGCATTTT. This encodes CASSYASYNQPQHF. The chain is built from TRBV6-5 and TRBJ1-5; D is ambiguous. Germline V gene data show CDR1 as MNHEY and CDR2 as SVGAGI. Trimming stripped 2 bases from V and 3 bases from J, with 8 bases between. This CDR3 comprises 14 residues.